What follows is one T cell receptor beta chain and its context. This entry is derived from a study of OX40 agonist ivuxolimab in advanced cancers. With V trimmed by 4 bases and J by 3 bases, 5 bases remained unmatched. The CDR3 has 14 amino acids. Germline V gene data show CDR1 as SGHRS and CDR2 as YFSETQ. Profiled with immunoSEQ multiplex PCR; TCRdb holds only in-frame clones, not every one. Altogether around 90,000 clones are present, 90% being singletons, with the ten largest covering around 7.4%. The clonotype originates from an adult with an advanced solid tumor such as melanoma, head and neck, liver or kidney cancer. The starting material was CD4+ or CD8+ T cells sorted from blood, obtained in a trial of the OX40 agonist ivuxolimab. The gene calls are TRBV5-1 and TRBJ2-7, with TRBD1 identical over 9 bases. The CDR3 DNA sequence: TGCGCCAGCAGCCCCCGGGACAGGGACTACGAGCAGTACTTC. This encodes CASSPRDRDYEQYF.